Following are 17 T cell receptor beta chains from one sample sequenced in a study of blood T cell repertoires in COVID-19. Assay used: immunoSEQ multiplex PCR; TCRdb lists only in-frame clones, some missing. In the table there are under 500,000 clones, approximately 90% of which are singletons. Sequences were obtained from PBMCs or T cells enriched from blood (not recorded which). These receptor sequences come from a woman younger than 35 with acute COVID-19.

This chain joins TRBV12-3 or TRBV12-4 and TRBJ1-2; no reliable D call. V lost 6 bases to trimming and J lost 6 bases, with 14 bases between them. The CDR3 extends over 13 amino acids. The CDR3: CASSRARSDGYTF. The CDR3 coding sequence is TGTGCCAGCAGCCGCGCTCGATCGGATGGCTACACCTTC.

V gene TRBV3-1 (or the pseudogene TRBV3-2) combines with J gene TRBJ2-5; possible D gene TRBD2, 7 bases. The CDR3 has 15 residues. The V end was cut by 0 bases, the J end by 5 bases, with 13 bases between. Germline V gene lookup returns CDR1 LGHDT and CDR2 YNNKEL (reference sequence). The CDR3 bases are TGTGCCAGCAGCCAAGATGCGGGGAGGGGGGAGACCCAGTACTTC. Amino acid sequence: CASSQDAGRGETQYF.

This CDR3 reads CASSAIGEGYEQYF. The CDR3 DNA is TGTGCCAGCAGCGCAATAGGGGAGGGCTACGAGCAGTACTTC. The genes are TRBV9 and TRBJ2-7; 7 bases are a match to TRBD2. CDR1 is SGDLS, CDR2 YYNGEE, per germline. The CDR3 is made up of 14 amino acids. The junction had 6 bases not matched to a gene; V was cut back by 3 bases and J by 3 bases. Full variable domain (remainder filled in from reference TRBV9 and TRBJ2-7): DSGVTQTPKHLITATGQRVTLRCSPRSGDLSVYWYQQSLDQGLQFLIQYYNGEERAKGNILERFSAQQFPDLHSELNLSSLELGDSALYFCASSAIGEGYEQYFGPGTRLTVT.

The rearrangement joins TRBV11-3 to TRBJ2-2; no definite D call. CDR1 is SGHNT, CDR2 YENEEA, per germline. V lost 4 bases to trimming and J lost 5 bases, with 11 bases between them. This CDR3 has 14 amino acids. DNA of the CDR3: TGTGCCAGCAGCTCAGCGACGGCTACCGGGGAGCTGTTTTTT. It codes for CASSSATATGELFF.

The chain recombines TRBV5-6 with TRBJ1-4; 9 bases agree with TRBD1. CDR1 and CDR2 from the germline V gene are SGHDT and YYEEEE. The CDR3 covers 15 residues. The trim removed 0 bases at V and 4 bases at J, leaving 1 base unmatched. The chain's CDR3 is CASSLGQGGNEKLFF. The CDR3 coding sequence is TGTGCCAGCAGCTTGGGACAGGGGGGTAATGAAAAACTGTTTTTT. Supplemented by reference TRBV5-6 and TRBJ1-4, the full variable domain reads DAGVTQSPTHLIKTRGQQVTLRCSPKSGHDTVSWYQQALGQGPQFIFQYYEEEERQRGNFPDRFSGHQFPNYSSELNVNALLLGDSALYLCASSLGQGGNEKLFFGSGTQLSVL.

The chain couples TRBV11-2 to TRBJ1-2; D unresolved. The CDR3 runs 16 residues. V gave up 1 base and J gave up 4 bases, with 16 bases separating them. CDR1 and CDR2 (germline): SGHAT, FQNNGV. The CDR3 region is CASSLVTVAGSYGYTF. CDR3 bases: TGTGCCAGCAGCTTAGTTACGGTGGCGGGCTCCTATGGCTACACCTTC.

The CDR3 nucleotides are TGTGCCAGTAGTGGACGGGACAGGGGGGTCTATGGCTACACCTTC. Protein: CASSGRDRGVYGYTF. The chain employs TRBV19 and TRBJ1-2, with 11 positions matching TRBD1. The junction had 6 bases not matched to a gene; V was cut back by 5 bases and J by 4 bases. CDR1 and CDR2 (germline): LNHDA, SQIVND (reference sequence). The CDR3 is made up of 15 amino acids.

This clone was seen a single time. J is TRBJ2-2 and V is TRBV7-2, with unresolved D. Germline values: CDR1 SGHTA, CDR2 FQGNSA. Trimming stripped 2 bases from V and 1 base from J, with 5 bases between. There are 14 residues in the CDR3. The CDR3 sequence: CASSLSRNTGELFF. In nucleotides, the CDR3 is TGTGCCAGCAGCTTATCTCGGAACACCGGGGAGCTGTTTTTT.

The V gene is TRBV24-1, the J gene TRBJ2-2; tentative D call: TRBD2 (6 bases). The CDR3 is made up of 16 amino acids. V was clipped by 5 bases and J by 4 bases, with 16 bases between them. Germline CDR1 KGHDR, CDR2 SFDVKD. The CDR3 reads CATSGRGIGATGELFF. CDR3 nucleotides: TGTGCCACCAGTGGTCGCGGGATTGGGGCCACCGGGGAGCTGTTTTTT.

Remarks on this clone: The sample contains more than one DNA sequence encoding this CDR3. This chain uses TRBV6-5 with TRBJ2-2; TRBD2 is a possible D gene (6 bases). Deletions cut 2 bases from V and 5 bases from J, with 6 bases between. The CDR3 extends over 13 amino acids. Per germline, CDR1 MNHEY and CDR2 SVGAGI. This CDR3 is CASSYRGTGELFF. DNA for the CDR3: TGTGCCAGCAGTTACCGGGGGACCGGGGAGCTGTTTTTT.

This chain connects TRBV5-1 to TRBJ2-3, with TRBD1 identical over 9 bases. V shed 4 bases and J 3 bases; nucleotides not matched to a gene: 6. Germline loops: CDR1 SGHRS, CDR2 YFSETQ. The CDR3 covers 15 residues. CDR3 sequence reads: CASSGRDRVTDTQYF. CDR3 sequence (DNA): TGCGCCAGCAGCGGCCGGGACAGGGTTACAGATACGCAGTATTTT. Complete variable domain (other parts from reference TRBV5-1 and TRBJ2-3): KAGVTQTPRYLIKTRGQQVTLSCSPISGHRSVSWYQQTPGQGLQFLFEYFSETQRNKGNFPGRFSGRQFSNSRSEMNVSTLELGDSALYLCASSGRDRVTDTQYFGPGTRLTVL.

The chain carries TRBV5-6 and TRBJ1-2; possibly TRBD1 for D (5 bases). The CDR3 has 16 residues. CDR1 is SGHDT and CDR2 is YYEEEE in the germline V gene. Trimming took 4 bases from V and 6 from J, leaving 22 bases between them. The CDR3 coding sequence is TGTGCCAGCAGCCCCCCCCGCTTGCCCAGGGTTGATGGCTACACCTTC. Translation gives CASSPPRLPRVDGYTF.

The genes are TRBV27 and TRBJ2-5; D possibly corresponds to TRBD2 (5 bases). Germline CDR1 is MNHEY and CDR2 is SMNVEV (reference sequence). This CDR3 comprises 15 residues. V dropped 6 bases and J dropped 4 bases, with 18 bases sitting between them. CDR3 sequence (DNA): TGTGCCAGCAGCTTCCGCGGCGGGTTGGGAGAGACCCAGTACTTC. Its translation: CASSFRGGLGETQYF.

This chain links TRBV6-1 with TRBJ2-1; 10 bases line up with TRBD2. The CDR3 is 15 residues long. Looked up from germline, CDR1 is MNHNS and CDR2 is SASEGT. V shed 2 bases, J shed 6 bases, and the junction held 4 bases outside the gene matches. The CDR3 nucleotides are TGTGCCAGCAGTGAAACCGGGACTAGCGTCAATGAGCAGTTCTTC. Its protein product is CASSETGTSVNEQFF.

In DNA, the CDR3 is TGCAGCGCCGAACGGGGATCCCTAGCCCAAGAGACCCAGTACTTC. Amino acid sequence: CSAERGSLAQETQYF. This rearrangement joins TRBV29-1 to TRBJ2-5, with D perhaps TRBD2 (5 bases). V was shortened by 7 bases and J by 1 base, with 19 bases between the two germline ends. CDR1 SQVTM and CDR2 ANQGSEA come from the germline V gene. The CDR3 has 15 residues.

The V gene is TRBV9, the J gene TRBJ1-2; possibly TRBD1 for D (6 bases). V was clipped by 2 bases and J by 6 bases, with 17 bases between them. This CDR3 contains 15 residues. Germline V gene lookup returns CDR1 SGDLS and CDR2 YYNGEE. The chain's CDR3 is CASSVEPQGVDGYTF. DNA of the CDR3: TGTGCCAGCAGCGTCGAACCACAGGGAGTCGATGGCTACACCTTC.

The chain uses TRBV7-2 and TRBJ2-3, with TRBD2 as a possible D gene (6 bases). V gave up 1 base and J gave up 9 bases, with 20 bases separating them. The CDR3 length is 16 residues. Germline V lookup: CDR1 SGHTA, CDR2 FQGNSA. The CDR3 sequence is CASSLVGTPDPVTQYF. The CDR3 region has the DNA TGTGCCAGCAGCTTAGTGGGGACTCCGGACCCCGTCACGCAGTATTTT.